The 7 T cell receptor beta chains below all came from one sample that was sequenced in a study of identical twins (dated by TCRdb to 2016 to 2017). The library was prepared using 5' RACE. Sequencing relied on an Illumina HiSeq 2000. The public reads were reanalyzed by TCRdb: fastp trimming at Q25, MiXCR alignment, in-frame beta chains only. Each entry merges the rows of one CDR3 protein and shows their most common DNA and genes. The sample table lists 640,000 or so distinct CDR3 sequences, 5.5% to 6.5% of them with a count of one. The ten largest clones capture 1.5% to 2% of the sample. The sample consisted of naive T cells sorted from blood. The cell subset or site label, as the study defines it: cells isolated with a human naive T-cell isolation kit. The source is a young man in good health.

The rearrangement links TRBV5-1 to TRBJ2-2, with 8 positions matching TRBD2. The junction had 6 bases not matched to a gene; V was cut back by 2 bases and J by 0 bases. Germline V CDR1 and CDR2: SGHRS, YFSETQ. The CDR3 length is 17 residues. CDR3 sequence: CASSLGASGSNTGELFF. The CDR3 DNA reads TGCGCCAGCAGCTTAGGGGCTAGCGGGTCGAACACCGGGGAGCTGTTTTTT.

This clonotype was counted at least ten times. This chain joins TRBV12-3 or TRBV12-4 and TRBJ2-1, with D possibly being TRBD2 (5 bases). The germline V and J ends were trimmed by 5 bases and 8 bases, with 16 bases remaining between them. The CDR3 extends over 14 amino acids. In DNA form, the CDR3 reads TGTGCCAGCAGTCCAGACTATGTCGCCGATGAGCAGTTCTTC. Translating it yields CASSPDYVADEQFF.

This chain links TRBV11-2 with TRBJ2-2; D possibly corresponds to TRBD2 (6 bases). CDR1 is SGHAT and CDR2 is FQNNGV in the germline V gene. V dropped 8 bases and J dropped 0 bases, with 10 bases sitting between them. CDR3 size: 14 residues. The CDR3 DNA sequence: TGTGCCAGCGAGAGGGACTCGAACACCGGGGAGCTGTTTTTT. It yields the protein CASERDSNTGELFF.

V usage is TRBV4-1 and J usage is TRBJ1-5; D gene unclear. Germline CDR1 MGHRA, CDR2 YSYEKL. V lost 0 bases and J lost 0, with 9 bases in between. The CDR3 has 16 amino acids. CDR3 nucleotides: TGCGCCAGCAGCCAAGAAGGGCAACTTAGCAATCAGCCCCAGCATTTT. Encoded protein: CASSQEGQLSNQPQHF.

This clonotype came up many times. The chain carries TRBV20-1 and TRBJ2-2; D unresolved. This CDR3 is 11 amino acids long. The germline V gene encodes CDR1 DFQATT and CDR2 SNEGSKA (reference sequence). The germline V and J ends were trimmed by 6 bases and 3 bases, with 5 bases remaining between them. In nucleotides, the CDR3 is TGCAGTGCCCGGTACACCGGGGAGCTGTTTTTT. It translates to CSARYTGELFF.

The genes are TRBV12-3 or TRBV12-4 and TRBJ2-3; 7 bases map to TRBD1. This CDR3 is built from 18 residues. For the CDR3, the DNA is TGTGCAGGGGGTCCAGGGACCGTTGGGACAGCAAACACAGATACGCAGTATTTT. This encodes CAGGPGTVGTANTDTQYF.

This clonotype was seen many times. V usage is TRBV20-1 and J usage is TRBJ2-1, with D perhaps TRBD1 (6 bases). Looked up from germline, CDR1 is DFQATT and CDR2 is SNEGSKA (reference sequence). This CDR3 contains 17 residues. The germline V and J ends were trimmed by 0 bases and 8 bases, with 23 bases remaining between them. This CDR3 is CSARDLIDRIPRDEQFF. CDR3 sequence (DNA): TGCAGTGCTAGAGATTTGATTGACAGGATACCTAGGGATGAGCAGTTCTTC.